The 21 T cell receptor beta chains below were found in one sample sequenced in a study of cytomegalovirus exposure and HLA in healthy donors (dated by TCRdb to 2015 to 2018). The library came from the immunoSEQ multiplex PCR assay. A mixture of 60 forward primers for TCR Vbeta segments and 13 reverse primers for TCR Jbeta segments was used in the multiplex PCR. The table comes from immuneACCESS by way of TCRdb, which keeps in-frame sequences with V and J called. Part of the clones is missing from these tables; in studies checked, under half for an unresolved V gene and the rest for unknown reasons. The table for this sample lists some 110,000 clones; around 63% of them were counted only once. The top ten constitute around 3.5% of the sample. The sequenced sample consisted of PBMCs. Receptors were obtained from a man younger than 40 in good health and CMV-seronegative.

The J gene is TRBJ2-1, the V gene TRBV28, with 8 bases that match TRBD1. V was clipped by 6 bases and J by 6 bases; unmatched bases: 10. The CDR3 is 15 residues long. CDR1 and CDR2 (germline): MDHEN, SYDVKM. The CDR3 is CASRARQGATNEQFF. In DNA form, the CDR3 reads TGTGCCAGCAGAGCCCGGCAGGGGGCGACCAATGAGCAGTTCTTC.

The chain couples TRBV4-3 to TRBJ1-6; no clear D gene. This CDR3 comprises 15 residues. In germline, CDR1 is LGHNA, CDR2 YSLEER. Deletions cut 0 bases from V and 5 bases from J, with 8 bases between. The CDR3 sequence: CASSQDTRDNSPLHF. In DNA, the CDR3 is TGCGCCAGCAGCCAAGATACGAGGGATAATTCACCCCTCCACTTT.

This clone was counted only a few times. The chain joins TRBV4-3 to TRBJ1-5, with 8 bases aligning to TRBD1. This CDR3 spans 14 amino acids. The trim removed 4 bases at V and 4 bases at J, leaving 3 bases unmatched. Looked up from germline, CDR1 is LGHNA and CDR2 is YSLEER. CDR3 residues: CASSPRQGNQPQHF. The CDR3 DNA is TGCGCCAGCAGCCCGCGACAGGGGAATCAGCCCCAGCATTTT.

The rearrangement joins TRBV19 to TRBJ2-1, with D perhaps TRBD1 (5 bases). V was pared by 5 bases and J by 4 bases, with 15 bases between. The CDR3 has 15 residues. Germline assignment: CDR1 LNHDA and CDR2 SQIVND (reference sequence). The CDR3 reads CASSLGAGSYNEQFF. The CDR3 nucleotides are TGTGCCAGTAGTCTTGGGGCAGGGTCTTACAATGAGCAGTTCTTC.

This clone has more than one count but fewer than ten. V usage is TRBV27 and J usage is TRBJ1-4, with D perhaps TRBD1 (6 bases). Between the trimmed V and J ends, which lost 3 bases and 8 bases, there was a span of 16 bases. CDR1 and CDR2 from the germline V gene are MNHEY and SMNVEV (reference sequence). The CDR3 extends over 15 amino acids. The CDR3 DNA is TGTGCCAGCAGTTTGGAGAAGGGGGTGGGGGAAAAACTGTTTTTT. Amino acids: CASSLEKGVGEKLFF.

This clone was seen a handful of times. The chain employs TRBV2 and TRBJ2-7; D may be TRBD1 (6 bases). Germline V lookup: CDR1 SNHLY, CDR2 FYNNEI. V lost 6 bases and J lost 2, with 17 bases in between. There are 15 residues in the CDR3. As DNA, the CDR3 is TGTGCCAGCAGGGGCTTACAGGGATCTCCCTACGAGCAGTACTTC. It yields the protein CASRGLQGSPYEQYF.

The rearrangement uses TRBV6-6 and TRBJ2-7, with 9 bases that match TRBD1. Trimming at V came to 7 bases and at J to 3 bases, leaving 4 bases not matched to a gene. There are 13 residues in the CDR3. CDR1 and CDR2 (germline): MNHNY, SVGAGI (reference sequence). Here the CDR3 DNA reads TGTGCCAGCATACTGGGACAGGGCTACGAGCAGTACTTC. Encoded protein: CASILGQGYEQYF.

This clone came up a few times. V and J are TRBV7-2 and TRBJ1-2, with 7 nucleotides matching TRBD1. CDR1 and CDR2 (germline): SGHTA, FQGNSA. The CDR3 has 14 residues. Trimming removed 3 bases from V and 8 bases from J; junction bases left unmatched: 9. The CDR3 reads CASSFETGWSGYTF. The DNA for the CDR3 is TGTGCCAGCAGCTTCGAGACAGGGTGGAGCGGCTACACCTTC.

The chain joins TRBV27 to TRBJ2-3, with D possibly matching TRBD2 (7 bases). The ends were cut back, 8 bases at V and 3 bases at J, with 15 bases in the middle. The CDR3 consists of 14 residues. Looked up from germline, CDR1 is MNHEY and CDR2 is SMNVEV (reference sequence). CDR3 DNA: TGTGCCAGCGCACGAGGGGGAGGGACAGATACGCAGTATTTT. It translates to CASARGGGTDTQYF.

This chain joins TRBV27 and TRBJ2-1; D remains ambiguous. Trimming shortened V by 0 bases and J by 8 bases, and 8 bases separated the two germline ends. Per germline, CDR1 MNHEY and CDR2 SMNVEV (reference sequence). This CDR3 has 13 amino acids. CDR3 amino acids: CASSLSNNDEQFF. DNA for the CDR3: TGTGCCAGCAGTTTATCGAACAACGATGAGCAGTTCTTC.

The genes are TRBV5-5 and TRBJ1-2, with D unresolved. The V gene's germline CDR1 is SGHKS and CDR2 YYEKEE (reference sequence). V was trimmed by 5 bases and J by 0 bases, leaving 8 bases between them. There are 13 residues in the CDR3. The DNA of the CDR3 is TGTGCCAGCAGTTCGACACCTAACTATGGCTACACCTTC. Residues: CASSSTPNYGYTF.

This clone was seen once. The chain carries TRBV2 and TRBJ1-4; D is ambiguous. The germline CDR1 and CDR2 sequences are SNHLY and FYNNEI. The V and J ends lost 4 bases and 9 bases respectively, with 15 bases between them. This CDR3 has 14 amino acids. The DNA for the CDR3 is TGTGCCAGCAGTGTAATACCCGAGATGAAAAAACTGTTTTTT. Translation: CASSVIPEMKKLFF.

The rearrangement uses TRBV7-9 and TRBJ2-1; 11 bases map to TRBD2. This CDR3 is built from 15 residues. Trimming at V came to 5 bases and at J to 7 bases, leaving 7 bases not matched to a gene. Per the germline V gene, CDR1 is SEHNR and CDR2 is FQNEAQ (reference sequence). CDR3 sequence (DNA): TGTGCCAGCAGCCTAGGGACTAGCGGAGCGAATGAGCAGTTCTTC. This sequence encodes CASSLGTSGANEQFF.

V and J are TRBV9 and TRBJ1-4; D not resolved. From germline, CDR1 is SGDLS and CDR2 YYNGEE. The V gene lost 3 bases and the J gene lost 0 bases, with 6 bases spanning the gap. This CDR3 region has 14 residues. The CDR3 DNA is TGTGCCAGCAGCGAATCTGCAACTAATGAAAAACTGTTTTTT. It specifies CASSESATNEKLFF. The full variable domain, its missing parts supplied by reference TRBV9 and TRBJ1-4, is DSGVTQTPKHLITATGQRVTLRCSPRSGDLSVYWYQQSLDQGLQFLIQYYNGEERAKGNILERFSAQQFPDLHSELNLSSLELGDSALYFCASSESATNEKLFFGSGTQLSVL.

This chain connects TRBV15 to TRBJ2-7; the match to TRBD2 covers 9 bases. The CDR3 covers 17 residues. Germline assignment: CDR1 LNHNV and CDR2 YYDKDF (reference sequence). J lost 5 bases, V lost 3 bases, and 14 bases had no gene match. Here the CDR3 reads CATSSQEGLAGNHEQYF. The CDR3 region has the DNA TGTGCCACCAGCAGTCAGGAGGGCCTAGCGGGAAACCACGAGCAGTACTTC.

The genes are TRBV6-6 and TRBJ1-5, with 7 bases aligning to TRBD1. The length of the CDR3 is 16 residues. Germline V gene lookup returns CDR1 MNHNY and CDR2 SVGAGI (reference sequence). V lost 6 bases, J lost 1 base, and 9 bases stayed unmatched. In DNA form, the CDR3 reads TGTGCCAGCAGGCCAGAGGGGGCGGGCAGCAATCAGCCCCAGCATTTT. Its translation is CASRPEGAGSNQPQHF.

This chain uses TRBV25-1 with TRBJ2-3, with 14 bases that match TRBD2. V lost 4 bases, J lost 5 bases, and 11 bases stayed unmatched. The CDR3 runs to 18 residues. CDR1 and CDR2 (germline): MGHDK, SYGVNS. DNA for the CDR3: TGTGCCAGCAGTGGGGGTCCCGGGACTAGCGGGAGTCTAGATACGCAGTATTTT. This translates into CASSGGPGTSGSLDTQYF.

In DNA form, the CDR3 reads TGTGCCAGCAGCCCTTCTGCAGGCACTAATGAAAAACTGTTTTTT. Amino acid sequence: CASSPSAGTNEKLFF. The chain employs TRBV5-4 and TRBJ1-4; no firm D call. This CDR3 comprises 15 residues. From germline, CDR1 is SGHNT and CDR2 YYREEE (reference sequence). The germline V and J ends were trimmed by 4 bases and 2 bases, with 12 bases remaining between them.

The gene calls are TRBV5-1 and TRBJ1-4; maybe TRBD1 (6 bases). Germline V gives CDR1 SGHRS, CDR2 YFSETQ. V was shortened by 4 bases and J by 6 bases, with 16 bases between the two germline ends. The CDR3 consists of 15 residues. CDR3 amino acids: CASSVGGTRDEKLFF. The CDR3 DNA reads as TGCGCCAGCAGCGTTGGTGGGACAAGGGATGAAAAACTGTTTTTT.

V and J are TRBV2 and TRBJ1-6; D unclear. The CDR3 sequence is 13 residues long. CDR1 is SNHLY, CDR2 FYNNEI, per germline. V was cut by 2 bases and J by 12 bases, with 11 bases left in between. CDR3 region: CASSEQEGVPLHF. The CDR3 bases are TGTGCCAGCAGTGAACAAGAGGGTGTACCCCTCCACTTT.

The sample holds one count of this clone. The chain is built from TRBV28 and TRBJ1-1; D call uncertain. The CDR3 is 14 amino acids. V was trimmed by 5 bases and J by 6 bases, leaving 16 bases between them. CDR1 and CDR2 (germline): MDHEN, SYDVKM. CDR3: CASSPSGRSPEAFF. Here the CDR3 DNA reads TGTGCCAGCAGTCCATCAGGCAGGTCCCCTGAAGCTTTCTTT.